This TCR beta chain was captured in a study of shared clonotypes between healthy human individuals. Study-wide background: Used for every donor were three CD4 naive, three CD4 memory, two CD8 naive and one CD8 memory plate.

Study results and caveats: Estimated richness was generally greater in naive than memory subsets.

Original analysis: Sequence data from immunoSEQ were junction-only and lacked quality scores; consequently, filtering differed. Sequencing used immunoSEQ multiplex PCR; TCRdb keeps in-frame clones, though not all of them. The D gene and trimming were derived from the DNA, and the V and J assignments and clone size from that table. The repertoire holds over a million clones, over 95% seen once, with about 1.2% in the top ten. To note about this clone: Its antigen is still unknown.

All of the donors resided in Nashville, Tennessee, and each was a Caucasian adult. Sequenced input: naive CD4+ T cells sorted from blood. Indicated subset: CD45RA+ positively selected. The sequence came from a man aged 25-40 years in good health.

The CDR3: CASSPIVETQYF. For the CDR3, the DNA is TGTGCCAGCTCACCAATCGTAGAGACCCAGTACTTC. The rearrangement links TRBV18 to TRBJ2-5; no clear D. CDR3 length equals 12 residues. Between the trimmed V and J ends, which lost 2 bases and 4 bases, there was a span of 5 bases. Germline V gene sequence: CDR1 KGHSH, CDR2 LQKENI.